This T cell receptor beta chain was obtained from a study of shared clonotypes between healthy human individuals. Points from the study as a whole: Larger richness was generally estimated for naive than memory subsets. Shared across a handful of donors were about 4.8% of the naive CD4 clonotypes. Sorted-subset samples were not fully sequenced, rarefaction indicated.

The CDR3 is made up of 13 amino acids. V was clipped by 2 bases and J by 7 bases, with 12 bases between them. Germline assignment: CDR1 MNHNY and CDR2 SVGAGI (reference sequence). Investigators spread the genomic DNA of each subset evenly over several immunoSEQ plates. Some clones are missing from TCRdb's copy, which holds only in-frame ones; the method was immunoSEQ multiplex PCR. The sample records some 2.3 million clones, over 90% being singletons. In the case of this clone: What it binds is unknown.

This sequence joins TRBV6-6 and TRBJ2-7; weak D call: TRBD2 (5 bases). The sample comprised naive CD4+ T cells from PBMCs. Subset noted: CD45RA+ positively selected. The TCR was taken from a man aged 18 to 29 in good health. Some clones in this sample may be carry-over from other donors' samples. CDR3 residues: CASSYEAGVEQYF. The CDR3 DNA reads TGTGCCAGCAGTTACGAGGCGGGTGTGGAGCAGTACTTC.